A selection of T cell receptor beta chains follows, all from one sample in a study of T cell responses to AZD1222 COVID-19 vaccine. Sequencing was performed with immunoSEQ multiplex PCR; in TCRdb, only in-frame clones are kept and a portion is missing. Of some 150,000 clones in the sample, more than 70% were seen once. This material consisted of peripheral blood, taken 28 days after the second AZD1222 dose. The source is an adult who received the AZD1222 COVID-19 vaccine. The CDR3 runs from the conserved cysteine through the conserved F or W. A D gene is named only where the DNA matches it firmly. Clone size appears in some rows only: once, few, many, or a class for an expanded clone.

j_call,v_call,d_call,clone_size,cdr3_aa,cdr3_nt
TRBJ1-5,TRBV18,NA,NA,CASSRLPERDTVNQPQHF,TGTGCCAGCTCACGCTTACCGGAACGGGACACGGTCAATCAGCCCCAGCATTTT
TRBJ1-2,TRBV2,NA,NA,CASSGTNYGYTF,TGTGCCAGTTCCGGGACTAACTATGGCTACACCTTC
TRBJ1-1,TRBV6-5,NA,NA,CASSPRWDTEAFF,TGTGCCAGCAGTCCCCGGTGGGACACTGAAGCTTTCTTT
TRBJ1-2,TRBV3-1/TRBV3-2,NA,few,CASSHRTSNYGYTF,TGTGCCAGCAGCCATCGGACTTCAAACTATGGCTACACCTTC
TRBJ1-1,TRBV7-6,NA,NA,CASSLRKAFF,TGTGCCAGCAGCTTACGAAAAGCTTTCTTT
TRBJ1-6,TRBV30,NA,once,CAWSGPLVGAAPLHF,TGTGCCTGGAGTGGCCCGTTGGTTGGCGCGGCGCCCCTCCACTTT
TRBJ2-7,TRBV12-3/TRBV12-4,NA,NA,CASGGGYEQYF,TGTGCCAGCGGGGGCGGCTACGAGCAGTACTTC
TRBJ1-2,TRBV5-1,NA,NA,CASSLAPRGPDYGYTF,TGCGCCAGCAGCTTGGCCCCCCGAGGGCCCGACTATGGCTACACCTTC
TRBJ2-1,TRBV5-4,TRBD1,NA,CASSPGQGGNEQFF,TGTGCCAGCAGCCCGGGACAGGGGGGAAATGAGCAGTTCTTC
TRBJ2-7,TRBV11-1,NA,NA,CASSRGTTSTYEQYF,TGTGCCAGCAGCCGTGGGACAACTTCCACCTACGAGCAGTACTTC
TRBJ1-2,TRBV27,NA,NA,CASSLGQLPEDGYTF,TGTGCCAGCAGTTTGGGTCAGCTCCCCGAGGATGGCTACACCTTC
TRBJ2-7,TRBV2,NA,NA,CASSEALGPLGYEQYF,TGTGCCAGCAGTGAAGCGCTAGGACCGCTGGGGTACGAGCAGTACTTC
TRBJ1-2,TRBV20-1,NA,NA,CSASANYGYTF,TGCAGTGCTAGCGCTAACTATGGCTACACCTTC
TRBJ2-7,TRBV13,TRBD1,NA,CASSSLGTAYEQYF,TGTGCCAGCAGCTCGCTCGGGACAGCCTACGAGCAGTACTTC
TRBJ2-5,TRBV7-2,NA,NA,CASSLGTLRGGGETQYF,TGTGCCAGCAGCTTGGGGACACTCAGGGGAGGGGGAGAGACCCAGTACTTC
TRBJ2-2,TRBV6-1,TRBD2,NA,CASSVGSSGRATGELFF,TGTGCCAGCAGTGTGGGCTCTAGCGGGAGGGCCACCGGGGAGCTGTTTTTT
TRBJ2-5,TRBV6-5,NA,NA,CASSGTEVVRGTQYF,TGTGCCAGCTCCGGGACCGAAGTCGTACGGGGGACCCAGTACTTC
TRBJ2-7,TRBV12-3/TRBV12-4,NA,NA,CASSFGREQYF,TGTGCCAGCAGTTTTGGGCGTGAGCAGTACTTC
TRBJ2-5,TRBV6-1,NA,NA,CASSEMAGGPQETQYF,TGTGCCAGCAGTGAAATGGCAGGTGGGCCCCAAGAGACCCAGTACTTC
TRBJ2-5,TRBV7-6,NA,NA,CASSRSGPQETQYF,TGTGCCAGCAGCCGATCGGGTCCCCAAGAGACCCAGTACTTC
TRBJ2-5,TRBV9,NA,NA,CASSERDYRETQYF,TGTGCCAGCAGCGAAAGAGACTACCGAGAGACCCAGTACTTC
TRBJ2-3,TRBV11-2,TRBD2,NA,CASSLAGGFVAQYF,TGTGCCAGCAGCTTAGCGGGGGGGTTCGTAGCGCAGTATTTT
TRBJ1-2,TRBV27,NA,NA,CASSFSTSNYGYTF,TGTGCCAGCAGTTTCTCTACGAGTAACTATGGCTACACCTTC
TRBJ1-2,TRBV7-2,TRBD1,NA,CASTYSPGTGGLYGYTF,TGTGCCAGCACCTATTCTCCCGGGACAGGGGGCCTCTATGGCTACACCTTC
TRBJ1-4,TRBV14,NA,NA,CASSQGKGFKNEKLFF,TGTGCCAGCAGCCAAGGGAAGGGATTTAAAAATGAAAAACTGTTTTTT
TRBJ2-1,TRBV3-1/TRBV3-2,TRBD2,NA,CASSQGGSGSYNEQFF,TGTGCCAGCAGCCAAGGGGGTAGCGGGTCCTACAATGAGCAGTTCTTC
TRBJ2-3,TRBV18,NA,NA,CASSPGRAPDTQYF,TGTGCCAGCTCACCCGGCCGGGCGCCGGATACGCAGTATTTT
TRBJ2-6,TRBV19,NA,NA,CASQRGGGANVLTF,TGTGCCAGTCAGAGGGGAGGTGGGGCCAACGTCCTGACTTTC
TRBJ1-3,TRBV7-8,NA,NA,CASSLVGSNTIYF,TGTGCCAGCAGCTTAGTAGGTTCGAACACCATATATTTT
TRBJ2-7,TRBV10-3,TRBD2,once,CAISLSGTSGSATSYEQYF,TGTGCCATCAGTCTTAGCGGGACTAGCGGGAGTGCAACCTCCTACGAGCAGTACTTC
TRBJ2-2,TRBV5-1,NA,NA,CASSSLVNTGELFF,TGCGCCAGCAGCTCACTCGTGAACACCGGGGAGCTGTTTTTT
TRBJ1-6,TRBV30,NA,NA,CAWSGQGYSPLHF,TGTGCCTGGAGCGGGCAGGGGTATTCACCCCTCCACTTT
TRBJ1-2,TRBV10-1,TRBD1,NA,CASSGLLDRESYTF,TGCGCCAGCAGTGGACTACTGGACAGGGAAAGCTACACCTTC
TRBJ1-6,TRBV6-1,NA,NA,CASSVGNLFFESPLHF,TGTGCCAGCAGTGTTGGGAACCTGTTCTTTGAATCACCCCTCCACTTT
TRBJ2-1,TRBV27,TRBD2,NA,CASRRDGRGYEQFF,TGTGCCAGCCGCCGGGACGGGAGGGGCTATGAGCAGTTCTTC
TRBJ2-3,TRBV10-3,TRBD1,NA,CATKQGSTDTQYF,TGTGCCACTAAACAGGGGAGCACAGATACGCAGTATTTT
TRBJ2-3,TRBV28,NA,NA,CASGMGLVEGRMGDTQYF,TGTGCCAGCGGTATGGGGTTAGTGGAGGGGAGAATGGGAGATACGCAGTATTTT
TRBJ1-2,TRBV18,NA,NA,CASSPEDGSNYGYTF,TGTGCCAGCTCACCGGAGGACGGATCTAACTATGGCTACACCTTC
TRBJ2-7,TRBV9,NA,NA,CASSPRGASYEQYF,TGTGCCAGCAGCCCCCGGGGGGCCTCCTACGAGCAGTACTTC
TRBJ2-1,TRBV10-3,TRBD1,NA,CAISDPGQGSDEQFF,TGTGCCATCAGTGACCCGGGACAGGGGTCAGATGAGCAGTTCTTC
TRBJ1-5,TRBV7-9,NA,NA,CASSLQSGEKQPQHF,TGTGCCAGCAGCTTACAATCGGGGGAAAAGCAGCCCCAGCATTTT
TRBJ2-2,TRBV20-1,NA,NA,CSASRKTGTGELFF,TGCAGTGCTAGTAGGAAAACCGGCACCGGGGAGCTGTTTTTT
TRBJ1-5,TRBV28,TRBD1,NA,CASRWGQGGNQPQHF,TGTGCCAGCAGGTGGGGCCAGGGGGGCAATCAGCCCCAGCATTTT
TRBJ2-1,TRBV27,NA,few,CASSFGDSYNEQFF,TGTGCCAGCAGTTTTGGGGACTCCTACAATGAGCAGTTCTTC
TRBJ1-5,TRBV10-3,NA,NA,CAISEEGFGQPQHF,TGTGCCATCAGTGAAGAGGGTTTCGGCCAGCCCCAGCATTTT
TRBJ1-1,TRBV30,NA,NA,CAWSRGGNTEAFF,TGTGCCTGGAGTCGGGGGGGGAACACTGAAGCTTTCTTT
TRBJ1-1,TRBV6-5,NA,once,CASTSGRTTEAFF,TGTGCCAGCACCTCGGGCCGGACCACTGAAGCTTTCTTT
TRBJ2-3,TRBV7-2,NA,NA,CASSRDCTDTQYF,TGTGCCAGCAGCCGGGACTGCACAGATACGCAGTATTTT
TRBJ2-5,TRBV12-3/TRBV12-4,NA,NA,CASRADGVGTQYF,TGTGCCAGCAGAGCAGACGGGGTAGGGACCCAGTACTTC
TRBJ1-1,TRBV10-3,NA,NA,CATREAYTEAFF,TGTGCCACGAGGGAAGCTTACACTGAAGCTTTCTTT
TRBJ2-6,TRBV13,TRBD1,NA,CASSLVQGAVSGANVLTF,TGTGCCAGCAGCTTAGTCCAGGGGGCCGTCTCTGGGGCCAACGTCCTGACTTTC
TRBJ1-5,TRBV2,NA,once,CASRAQHSNQPQHF,TGTGCCAGCAGGGCTCAGCATAGCAATCAGCCCCAGCATTTT
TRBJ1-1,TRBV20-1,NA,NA,CSASSVGVGTEAFF,TGCAGTGCTAGTTCTGTGGGAGTTGGCACTGAAGCTTTCTTT
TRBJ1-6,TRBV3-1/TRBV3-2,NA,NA,CASSQVTAYNSPLHF,TGTGCCAGCAGCCAAGTAACGGCTTATAATTCACCCCTCCACTTT
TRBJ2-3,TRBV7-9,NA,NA,CASSSSRTAIVDTQYF,TGTGCCAGCAGCTCCTCGCGGACTGCCATCGTGGATACGCAGTATTTT
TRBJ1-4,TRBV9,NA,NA,CASSPPRVEKLFF,TGTGCCAGCAGCCCCCCCCGGGTTGAAAAACTGTTTTTT
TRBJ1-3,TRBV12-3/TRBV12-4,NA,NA,CASSFAGDTIYF,TGTGCCAGCAGTTTCGCTGGTGACACCATATATTTT